Listed here are 14 T cell receptor beta chains from one sample, sequenced in a study of vaccination and CD4 T cells after COVID-19 (dated by TCRdb to between 2021 and 2023). Their antigens are not known. In light of the paper, this sample's treatment or condition label describes: approximately nine-day PBMC culture with coronavirus spike peptide pools or control peptides (ViraFEST assay). The library was made by PCR. TCRdb shows the sequencer as Illumina iSeq 100. DNA from cultured CD4+ T cells underwent TCR sequencing with the Oncomine TCR Beta short-read assay at the Johns Hopkins FTIC core. In TCRdb, the public reads were trimmed at Q25 with fastp and aligned with MiXCR, with productive beta chains retained. Entries that share a CDR3 protein sequence are merged under the most common genes and DNA. This sample gives 3,500 to 4,000 distinct CDR3 sequences in total; about 14% of them show up just once. Together, the top ten hold about 17% of the sample.

The sequenced sample was CD4+ T cells from blood, cultured in vitro. All receptors come from a human donor who had recovered from COVID-19.

This clonotype is medium-sized by share. J is TRBJ1-2 and V is TRBV19; D is perhaps TRBD1 (5 bases). Germline loops: CDR1 LNHDA, CDR2 SQIVND (reference sequence). Trimming stripped 3 bases from V and 2 bases from J, with 10 bases between. The CDR3 covers 14 residues. CDR3: CASSIQQGNYGYTF. The CDR3 coding sequence is TGTGCCAGTAGTATCCAGCAGGGAAACTATGGCTACACCTTC.

Sample share makes this clonotype medium-sized. The chain carries TRBV3-1 and TRBJ2-7; 7 nucleotides line up with TRBD2. V dropped 1 base and J dropped 1; count of bases not matched to a gene: 1. The CDR3 spans 14 residues. CDR1 is LGHDT and CDR2 is YNNKEL in the germline V gene (reference sequence). CDR3 coding DNA: TGTGCCAGCAGCCAAGGAGCGGGGTCCTACGAGCAGTACTTC. Its translation is CASSQGAGSYEQYF.

This clonotype is medium-sized within its sample. The chain carries TRBV2 and TRBJ1-4, with D perhaps TRBD1 (6 bases). V gave up 8 bases and J gave up 7 bases, with 17 bases separating them. The CDR3 sequence is 14 residues long. In germline, CDR1 is SNHLY, CDR2 FYNNEI. The CDR3: CASLDGGVSEKLFF. CDR3 nucleotides: TGTGCCAGCTTAGATGGGGGCGTGAGTGAAAAACTGTTTTTT.

By proportion, this clonotype is medium-sized. The chain recombines TRBV20-1 with TRBJ1-6; tentative D call: TRBD1 (6 bases). Trimming removed 6 bases from V and 7 bases from J, with 13 bases in between. There are 13 residues in the CDR3. CDR1 is DFQATT, CDR2 SNEGSKA, per germline (reference sequence). CDR3 nucleotides: TGCAGTGCCGTTACAGGGAACAATTCACCCCTCCACTTT. Its protein product is CSAVTGNNSPLHF.

This clonotype was recorded a few times. The rearrangement joins TRBV19 to TRBJ1-2; D not certain. The CDR3 runs to 15 residues. Germline V gives CDR1 LNHDA, CDR2 SQIVND (reference sequence). V lost 5 bases, J lost 7 bases, and 20 bases lay in between. CDR3 loop: CASSLAQNRVGGYTF. The CDR3 DNA reads as TGTGCCAGTAGTTTAGCCCAGAACAGAGTCGGTGGCTACACCTTC.

This rearrangement joins TRBV20-1 to TRBJ2-7, with TRBD2 identical over 11 bases. V was pared by 6 bases and J by 4 bases, with 5 bases of the junction left unmatched. The CDR3 covers 13 residues. The germline CDR1 and CDR2 sequences are DFQATT and SNEGSKA (reference sequence). The CDR3 here is CSARLAGRYEQYF. CDR3 nucleotides: TGCAGTGCCCGACTAGCGGGACGGTACGAGCAGTACTTC.

This clonotype is medium-sized by share. J is TRBJ2-5 and V is TRBV12-5, with a weak D call TRBD1 (5 bases). The ends were cut back, 6 bases at V and 6 bases at J, with 11 bases in the middle. The germline CDR1 and CDR2 sequences are LGHNT and FRNRAP. The CDR3 is 12 amino acids. The CDR3 nucleotides are TGTGCTAGTGGCAGGGCCTGGCAGACCCAGTACTTC. Translating it yields CASGRAWQTQYF.

The chain combines TRBV7-6 with TRBJ2-3; 9 bases map to TRBD2. Trimming at V came to 5 bases and at J to 2 bases, leaving 11 bases not matched to a gene. Germline V gene data show CDR1 as SGHVS and CDR2 as FNYEAQ. This CDR3 has 17 residues. The chain's CDR3 is CASSQRGLAGFTDTQYF. The CDR3, as DNA: TGTGCCAGCAGCCAGCGGGGGCTAGCGGGGTTCACAGATACGCAGTATTTT.

This clonotype was seen more than once but under ten times. The chain links TRBV6-5 to TRBJ2-7; D is unresolved. CDR1 and CDR2 (germline): MNHEY, SVGAGI. The CDR3 runs to 13 residues. V gave up 3 bases and J gave up 3 bases, with 9 bases separating them. Here the CDR3 DNA reads TGTGCCAGCAGTTATGGCATGGGCTACGAGCAGTACTTC. Translating it yields CASSYGMGYEQYF.

V and J are TRBV7-9 and TRBJ1-3, with a tentative D call TRBD1 (6 bases). V lost 5 bases and J 1 base, leaving 18 bases between the germline ends. CDR3 length: 17 residues. Germline-derived CDR1 and CDR2 are SEHNR and FQNEAQ (reference sequence). The CDR3 loop reads CASSPRMGRGSGNTIYF. The CDR3 DNA reads TGTGCCAGCAGCCCCCGGATGGGCAGGGGTTCTGGAAACACCATATATTTT.

The chain recombines TRBV24-1 with TRBJ2-3, with 12 bases that match TRBD1. V gave up 3 bases and J gave up 5 bases; unmatched junction bases: 11. The CDR3 runs to 18 residues. CDR1 and CDR2 from the germline V gene are KGHDR and SFDVKD. CDR3 residues: CATSDGWGQGALRDTQYF. CDR3 bases: TGTGCCACCAGTGATGGCTGGGGACAGGGGGCGCTCAGAGATACGCAGTATTTT.

By its share, this clonotype is medium-sized. V usage is TRBV20-1 and J usage is TRBJ2-3; D gene uncertain. Germline loops: CDR1 DFQATT, CDR2 SNEGSKA (reference sequence). The CDR3 consists of 14 residues. The V end lost 3 bases, the J end lost 6 bases, and 16 bases lay between the germline ends. DNA for the CDR3: TGCAGTGCTAGTTCCCCCGACCGGTCCGATACGCAGTATTTT. Its translation: CSASSPDRSDTQYF.

This clonotype is categorized as medium-sized (0.01 to 0.1%). The chain couples TRBV30 to TRBJ2-5; 10 bases align to TRBD2. The germline V gene has CDR1 GTSNPN and CDR2 SVGIG (reference sequence). There are 12 residues in the CDR3. The junction had 7 bases not matched to a gene; V was cut back by 4 bases and J by 11 bases. CDR3: CAWTGSGGLQYF. Written as DNA, the CDR3 is TGTGCCTGGACGGGTAGCGGGGGGCTACAGTACTTC.

This clonotype was seen only a few times. This chain links TRBV30 with TRBJ1-2; D possibly corresponds to TRBD1 (5 bases). V was trimmed by 3 bases and J by 3 bases, leaving 11 bases between them. The germline V gene has CDR1 GTSNPN and CDR2 SVGIG (reference sequence). The length of the CDR3 is 13 residues. CDR3 in amino acids: CAWREGEDYGYTF. For the CDR3, the DNA is TGTGCCTGGAGGGAAGGGGAGGACTATGGCTACACCTTC.